Presented here are 20 T cell receptor beta chains from one specimen sequenced in a study of cytomegalovirus exposure and HLA in healthy donors. It was with 60 Vbeta and 13 Jbeta primers that the PCR ran. Data came from immunoSEQ multiplex PCR; TCRdb stores just in-frame clones and leaves some out. The sample contains more than 95,000 clones, 72% of which appear only once. Sample: PBMCs. The receptors here all came from a man aged 30 to 39 in good health and CMV-seronegative.

As for this clone: Mismatch with germline at one junction end may stem from a read error. The V gene is TRBV5-8, the J gene TRBJ2-7; D is undetermined. Germline values: CDR1 SGHTS, CDR2 YDEGEE. The CDR3 has 15 residues. CDR3 amino acids: CTSSFATAPTLEQYF. The CDR3 nucleotides are TGTACCAGCAGCTTTGCCACTGCACCTACGTTGGAGCAGTACTTC.

This clone was observed a few times. V is TRBV5-8 and J is TRBJ2-7; D call uncertain. The germline V gene encodes CDR1 SGHTS and CDR2 YDEGEE. This CDR3 region has 14 residues. Trimming took off 1 base at V and 0 bases at J, with 8 bases between the two ends. The CDR3 bases are TGTGCCAGCAGCTTGTTACCGGTCTCCTACGAGCAGTACTTC. Encoded protein: CASSLLPVSYEQYF.

CDR3 protein: CASSVEGTSGNIQYF. The CDR3 coding sequence is TGTGCCAGCAGCGTAGAAGGGACTAGCGGAAACATTCAGTACTTC. The chain is built from TRBV9 and TRBJ2-4; 11 nucleotides line up with TRBD2. CDR1 and CDR2 from the germline V gene are SGDLS and YYNGEE. The CDR3 length is 15 residues. V shed 0 bases, J shed 6 bases, and the junction held 2 bases outside the gene matches.

CDR3 region: CTSSQDILATPEQFF. Here the CDR3 DNA reads TGCACCAGCAGCCAAGATATTTTAGCAACTCCTGAGCAGTTCTTC. The genes are TRBV1 and TRBJ2-1; TRBD2 is the table's D call and was not checked against the DNA. TRBV1 is shown as a pseudogene. This CDR3 comprises 15 residues.

Details on this clone: One junction end does not reproduce the germline sequence, and a read error may be involved. V usage is TRBV7-9 and J usage is TRBJ2-5, with D possibly matching TRBD1 (7 bases). From germline, CDR1 is SEHNR and CDR2 FQNEAQ (reference sequence). The CDR3 runs 15 residues. CDR3 amino acids: CSSSGGGGMKETQYF. CDR3 sequence (DNA): TGTTCCAGCAGCGGTGGAGGGGGCATGAAAGAGACCCAGTACTTC.

This chain links TRBV4-3 with TRBJ1-2, with D uncertain. CDR3 length: 13 residues. The V end lost 3 bases, the J end lost 3 bases, and 8 bases lay between the germline ends. Looked up from germline, CDR1 is LGHNA and CDR2 is YSLEER. CDR3 DNA: TGCGCCAGCAGCCAGGCAGTGCACTATGGCTACACCTTC. Its translation: CASSQAVHYGYTF.

CDR3 sequence (DNA): TGTGCCAGCAGTTACGATATAGGGGGCTCTGAAAAACTGTTTTTT. As protein: CASSYDIGGSEKLFF. This chain connects TRBV6-5 to TRBJ1-4, with TRBD1 identical over 7 bases. V was pared by 2 bases and J by 7 bases, with 7 bases of the junction left unmatched. This CDR3 comprises 15 residues. CDR1 and CDR2 (germline): MNHEY, SVGAGI.

The chain employs TRBV5-1 and TRBJ1-3; D perhaps matches TRBD1 (6 bases). Trimming removed 0 bases at V and 4 bases at J, with 11 bases between. This CDR3 is built from 15 residues. Germline CDR1 is SGHRS and CDR2 is YFSETQ. The CDR3 here is CASSLVPGVGNTIYF. In nucleotides, the CDR3 is TGCGCCAGCAGCTTGGTGCCAGGGGTCGGAAACACCATATATTTT.

This clone was observed a single time. The J gene is TRBJ1-3, the V gene TRBV5-8; D is ambiguous. The V gene's germline CDR1 is SGHTS and CDR2 YDEGEE. Trimming took 0 bases from V and 0 from J, leaving 7 bases between them. This CDR3 contains 15 residues. In DNA, the CDR3 is TGTGCCAGCAGCTTGGACCTAAGCTCTGGAAACACCATATATTTT. Amino acids: CASSLDLSSGNTIYF.

The V gene is TRBV18, the J gene TRBJ1-2; possible D gene TRBD1, 5 bases. The CDR3 contains 11 residues. Trimming shortened V by 8 bases and J by 7 bases, and 11 bases separated the two germline ends. Germline loops: CDR1 KGHSH, CDR2 LQKENI. The CDR3 region has the DNA TGTGCCAGCCAGATCGGGGGTGGCTACACCTTC. Protein: CASQIGGGYTF.

This clone was seen only a few times. V and J are TRBV2 and TRBJ2-7; 12 bases agree with TRBD1. V was pared by 8 bases and J by 2 bases, with 4 bases of the junction left unmatched. Germline lookup yields CDR1 SNHLY and CDR2 FYNNEI. This CDR3 is 14 amino acids long. This chain's CDR3 is CASGDRGPTYEQYF. The CDR3 region has the DNA TGTGCCAGCGGGGACAGGGGGCCTACCTACGAGCAGTACTTC. The full variable domain, its missing parts supplied by reference TRBV2 and TRBJ2-7, is EPEVTQTPSHQVTQMGQEVILRCVPISNHLYFYWYRQILGQKVEFLVSFYNNEISEKSEIFDDQFSVERPDGSNFTLKIRSTKLEDSAMYFCASGDRGPTYEQYFGPGTRLTVT.

Comment on this clone: A read error may produce the germline difference seen at one junction end. The V and J genes are TRBV7-2 and TRBJ1-5; 11 bases fit TRBD1. CDR3 length: 16 amino acids. Germline values: CDR1 SGHTA, CDR2 FQGNSA. The CDR3 region is CAGSLFPGQGVQPQHF. CDR3 DNA sequence: TGTGCCGGCAGCTTATTTCCGGGACAGGGGGTACAGCCCCAGCATTTT.

Of note for this clone: One end of the junction fails to match germline, which may point to a read error. The V and J genes are TRBV28 and TRBJ2-3; the match to TRBD2 covers 9 bases. The CDR3 contains 11 residues. Germline CDR1 and CDR2: MDHEN and SYDVKM. CDR3 sequence reads: CASSLGGGVDF. As DNA, the CDR3 is TGTGCCAGCAGTTTAGGCGGGGGGGTGGATTTT.

This sequence joins TRBV2 and TRBJ2-5; the D gene is possibly TRBD2 (6 bases). CDR3 length equals 11 residues. Germline lookup yields CDR1 SNHLY and CDR2 FYNNEI. Trimming left V 6 bases short and J 4 bases short, with 6 bases between. CDR3: CASRLAETQYF. In nucleotides, the CDR3 is TGTGCCAGCAGACTAGCAGAGACCCAGTACTTC.

The J gene is TRBJ2-5, the V gene TRBV9; TRBD2 might be the D (6 bases). The end of the DNA fits TRBJ2-7 better, so the J call may be wrong. CDR1 is SGDLS and CDR2 is YYNGEE in the germline V gene. The CDR3 has 14 amino acids. The CDR3 nucleotides are TGTGCCAGCAGCTGGGGGACTGGGGCCGACGAGCAGTACTTC. Protein product: CASSWGTGADEQYF.

This clone came up a few times. The chain carries TRBV5-6 and TRBJ1-6, with D possibly being TRBD1 (5 bases). Looked up from germline, CDR1 is SGHDT and CDR2 is YYEEEE. CDR3 size: 16 residues. Trimming pared 7 bases from V and 4 bases from J, leaving 18 bases between. The CDR3 here is CASSFLDSKYNSPLHF. The CDR3 DNA sequence: TGTGCCAGCTCTTTTCTCGACAGCAAATATAATTCACCCCTCCACTTT.

This clone appeared once. The V and J genes are TRBV19 and TRBJ2-3, with D unresolved. CDR3 length: 15 residues. Trimming cost V 1 base and J 0 bases, with 8 bases left between them. Germline lookup yields CDR1 LNHDA and CDR2 SQIVND (reference sequence). CDR3 bases: TGTGCCAGTAGTATAGGACAAACAAGCACAGATACGCAGTATTTT. Amino acid sequence: CASSIGQTSTDTQYF.

The chain recombines TRBV11-1 with TRBJ1-6; the D gene is possibly TRBD1 (5 bases). Per the germline V gene, CDR1 is SGHAT and CDR2 is FQDESV (reference sequence). V shed 4 bases and J shed 4 bases, with 14 bases lying between them. The CDR3 length is 16 residues. In DNA, the CDR3 is TGTGCCAGCAGCTCAGGCCCCAGGGCATATAATTCACCCCTCCACTTT. Amino acids: CASSSGPRAYNSPLHF.

The genes are TRBV5-4 and TRBJ1-2; TRBD1 matches 8 bases. The V segment lost 4 bases and the J segment 6 bases; nucleotides outside the gene matches: 14. Germline V gene data show CDR1 as SGHNT and CDR2 as YYREEE (reference sequence). This CDR3 is built from 16 residues. For the CDR3, the DNA is TGTGCCAGCAGCGACAATTCGAGGGACAGGAATCATGGCTACACCTTC. Translated, it gives CASSDNSRDRNHGYTF.

The table lists this clone with a few counts. The chain employs TRBV15 and TRBJ1-4; tentatively, D is TRBD1 (6 bases). The germline V gene has CDR1 LNHNV and CDR2 YYDKDF (reference sequence). This CDR3 comprises 17 residues. V was trimmed by 6 bases and J by 8 bases, leaving 25 bases between them. The CDR3 sequence is CATRTWGGEGAWEKLFF. The CDR3 DNA reads TGTGCCACCAGGACGTGGGGGGGCGAAGGGGCGTGGGAAAAACTGTTTTTT.